Given below is one T cell receptor beta chain in context. Its antigen remains unknown. The sample is drawn from a study of T cell responses to AZD1222 COVID-19 vaccine. Whole-study results and caveats: Females outnumbered males among donors, who were mostly white British; clonal diversity was possibly underestimated. The study identified only six AZD1222 recipients as seropositive at baseline. CD4 TCRs covered the whole spike, strongest at regions 160-218 and 743-854.

Produced via immunoSEQ multiplex PCR; TCRdb's table is partial and in-frame only. The table includes fewer than 70,000 clones, about 80% detected once. Germline V gene lookup returns CDR1 SGHTA and CDR2 FQGNSA. V lost 4 bases and J 4 bases, leaving 12 bases between the germline ends. The CDR3 is 14 residues long. Second-dose intervals near 4 or 12 weeks were combined. This receptor was taken from an adult who received the AZD1222 COVID-19 vaccine. Sequencing was performed on peripheral blood, taken 28 days after the second AZD1222 dose. The J gene is TRBJ2-3, the V gene TRBV7-2, with D perhaps TRBD1 (6 bases). This CDR3 is CASSSKTGSDTQYF. CDR3 DNA sequence: TGTGCCAGCAGCTCAAAAACAGGGTCAGATACGCAGTATTTT. Together with reference TRBV7-2 and TRBJ2-3, the CDR3 gives the full variable domain: GAGVSQSPSNKVTEKGKDVELRCDPISGHTALYWYRQSLGQGLEFLIYFQGNSAPDKSGLPSDRFSAERTGGSVSTLTIQRTQQEDSAVYLCASSSKTGSDTQYFGPGTRLTVL.